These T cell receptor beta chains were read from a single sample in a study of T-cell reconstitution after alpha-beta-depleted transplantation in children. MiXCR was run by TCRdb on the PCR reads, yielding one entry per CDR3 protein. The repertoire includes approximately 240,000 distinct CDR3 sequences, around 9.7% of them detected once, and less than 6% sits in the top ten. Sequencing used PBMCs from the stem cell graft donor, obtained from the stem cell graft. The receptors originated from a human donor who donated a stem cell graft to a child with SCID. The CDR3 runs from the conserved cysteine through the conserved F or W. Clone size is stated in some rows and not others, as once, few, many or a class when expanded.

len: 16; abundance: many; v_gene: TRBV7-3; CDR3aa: CASSLTRGGLGDTQYF
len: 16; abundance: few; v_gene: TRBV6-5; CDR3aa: CASSYSGQGLVSPLHF
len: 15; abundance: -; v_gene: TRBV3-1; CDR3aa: CASSQVGGARLGQFF
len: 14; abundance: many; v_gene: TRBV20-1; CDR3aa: CSATPPRRSHEQFF
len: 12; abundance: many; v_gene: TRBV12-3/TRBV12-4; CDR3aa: CASSSQGGGYTF
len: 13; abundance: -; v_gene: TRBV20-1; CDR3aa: CSAPIGFYVGYTF
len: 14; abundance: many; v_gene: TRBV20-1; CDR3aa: CSARLRLAKNIQYF
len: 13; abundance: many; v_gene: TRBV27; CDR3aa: CASSSQGSYGYTF
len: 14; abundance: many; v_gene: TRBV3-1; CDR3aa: CASSHGTGYEPQHF
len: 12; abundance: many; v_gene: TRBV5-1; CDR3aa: CASSFDGYEQYF
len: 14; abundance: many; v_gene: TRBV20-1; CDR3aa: CSASRADLIDTQYF
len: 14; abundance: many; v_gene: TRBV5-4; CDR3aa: CATSRGETYNEQFF
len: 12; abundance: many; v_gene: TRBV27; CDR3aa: CASSFINQPQHF
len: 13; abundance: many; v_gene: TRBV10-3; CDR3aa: CAISRGVTYEQYF
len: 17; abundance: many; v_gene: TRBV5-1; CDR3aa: CASSLAGGSPTYNEQFF
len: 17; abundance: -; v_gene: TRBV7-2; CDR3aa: CASSLVATQGAPYGYTF
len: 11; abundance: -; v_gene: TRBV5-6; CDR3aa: CASSFDREAFF
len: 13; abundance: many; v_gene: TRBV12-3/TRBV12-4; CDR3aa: CASSLRGPYEQYF
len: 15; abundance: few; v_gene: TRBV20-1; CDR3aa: CSASGGGTANSPLHF
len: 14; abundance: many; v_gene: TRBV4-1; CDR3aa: CASSPGQKIPEAFF
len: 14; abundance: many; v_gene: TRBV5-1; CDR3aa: CASSLEAGVSEAFF
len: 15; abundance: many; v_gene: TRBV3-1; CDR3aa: CASSQGLRGDYGYTF
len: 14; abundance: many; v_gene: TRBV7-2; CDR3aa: CASSLGTSADTQYF
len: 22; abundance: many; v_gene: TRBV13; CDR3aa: CASSFSLGHRELSTRGGYGYTF
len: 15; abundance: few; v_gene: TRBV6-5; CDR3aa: CASSSPGTGAEKLFF
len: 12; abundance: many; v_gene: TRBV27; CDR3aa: CASSRPRGEQFF
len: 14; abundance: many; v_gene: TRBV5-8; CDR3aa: CASSRGTGTQPQHF
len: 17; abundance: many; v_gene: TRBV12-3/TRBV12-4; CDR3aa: CASSKLRQGTVNQPQHF
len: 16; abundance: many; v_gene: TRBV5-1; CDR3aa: CASSRPQGASYHEQFF
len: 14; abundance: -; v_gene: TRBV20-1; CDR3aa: CSASGLSGNSPLHF
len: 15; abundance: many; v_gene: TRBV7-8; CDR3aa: CASTPSRGGTGELFF
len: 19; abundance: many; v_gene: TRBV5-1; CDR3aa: CASSLGVAAASLGSSPLHF
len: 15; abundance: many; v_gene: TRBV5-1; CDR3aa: CASSLADRNTGELFF
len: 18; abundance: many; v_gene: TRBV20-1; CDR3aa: CSATDRPEQPYSNQPQHF
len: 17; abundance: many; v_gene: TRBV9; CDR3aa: CASSVATSGGDSNEQFF
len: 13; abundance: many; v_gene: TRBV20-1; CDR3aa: CSARAGTDYGYTF
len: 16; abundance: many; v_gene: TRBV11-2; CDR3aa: CASSLRRTPDNSPLHF
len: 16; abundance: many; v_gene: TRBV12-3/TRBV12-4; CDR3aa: CASSWAGGRGGTEAFF
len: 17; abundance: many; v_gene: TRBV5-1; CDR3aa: CASSLGEGQRRDSPLHF
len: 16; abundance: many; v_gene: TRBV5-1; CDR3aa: CASSLEAGRGTGELFF
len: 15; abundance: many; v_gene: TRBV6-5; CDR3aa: CASSYSSGAISEAFF
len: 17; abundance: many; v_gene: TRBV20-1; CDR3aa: CSAPGGLGSNMNTEAFF
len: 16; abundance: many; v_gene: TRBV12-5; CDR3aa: CASGKGGALGTDTQYF
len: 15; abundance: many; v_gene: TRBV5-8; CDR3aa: CASSGNRGMNTEAFF
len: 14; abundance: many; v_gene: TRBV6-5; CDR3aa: CASSLTGVKTEAFF
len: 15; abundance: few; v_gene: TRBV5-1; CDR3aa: CASSGTGLKTDTQYF
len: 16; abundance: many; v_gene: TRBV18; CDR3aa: CASSPQGQGVSYEQYF
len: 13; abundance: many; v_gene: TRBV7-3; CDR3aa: CASSLTWADEQYF
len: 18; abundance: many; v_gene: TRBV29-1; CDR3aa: CSVDFSRPRQGRNTEAFF
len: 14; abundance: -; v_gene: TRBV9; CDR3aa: CASSVVGSNYGYTF
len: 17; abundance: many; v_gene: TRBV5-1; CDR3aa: CASSFGNPTRSGNTIYF
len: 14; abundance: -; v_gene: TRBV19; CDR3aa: CASSIMAANYGYTF
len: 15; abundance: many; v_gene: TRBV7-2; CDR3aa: CASSLIAGGSYEQYF
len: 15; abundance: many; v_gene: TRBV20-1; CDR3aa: CSARDPGALDTEAFF
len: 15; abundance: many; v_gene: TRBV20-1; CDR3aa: CSARAQDRDSQPQHF
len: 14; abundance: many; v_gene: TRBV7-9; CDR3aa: CASSLATGADTQYF
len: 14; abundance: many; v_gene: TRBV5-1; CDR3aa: CASSPSQSSYEQYF